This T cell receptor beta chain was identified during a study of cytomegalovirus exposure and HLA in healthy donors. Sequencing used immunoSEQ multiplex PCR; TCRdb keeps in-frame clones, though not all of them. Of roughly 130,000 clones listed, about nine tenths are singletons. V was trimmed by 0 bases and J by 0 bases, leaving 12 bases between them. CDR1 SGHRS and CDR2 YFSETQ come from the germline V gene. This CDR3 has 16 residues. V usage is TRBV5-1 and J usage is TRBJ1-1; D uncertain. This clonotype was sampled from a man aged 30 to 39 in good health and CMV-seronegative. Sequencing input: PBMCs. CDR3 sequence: CASSLAENGVNTEAFF. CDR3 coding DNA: TGCGCCAGCAGCTTGGCGGAAAACGGGGTGAACACTGAAGCTTTCTTT.